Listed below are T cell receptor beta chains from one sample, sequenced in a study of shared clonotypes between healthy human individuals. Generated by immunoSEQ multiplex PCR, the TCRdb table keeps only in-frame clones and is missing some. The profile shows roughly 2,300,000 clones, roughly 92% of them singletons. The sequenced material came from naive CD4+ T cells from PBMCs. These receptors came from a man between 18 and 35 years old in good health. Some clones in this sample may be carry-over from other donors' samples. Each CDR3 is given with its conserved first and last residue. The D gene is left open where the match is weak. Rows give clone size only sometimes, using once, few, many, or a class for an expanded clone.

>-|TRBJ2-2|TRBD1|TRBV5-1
TGCGCCAGCAGCCTGCCGGGACAGGGGACCGGGGAGCTGTTTTTT
CASSLPGQGTGELFF
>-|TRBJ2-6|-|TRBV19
TGTGCCAGTAGACCTAGCGCCGTTGGGGCCAACGTCCTGACTTTC
CASRPSAVGANVLTF
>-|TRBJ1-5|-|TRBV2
TGTGCCAGCAGCCAGGGATCGGGCAATCAGCCCCAGCATTTT
CASSQGSGNQPQHF
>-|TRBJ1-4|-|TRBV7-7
TGTGCCAGCAGCCCCGGGACCGCAACTAATGAAAAACTGTTTTTT
CASSPGTATNEKLFF
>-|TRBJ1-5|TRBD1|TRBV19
TGTGCCAGTAATCCGGGACAGGGCTATACCCAGCATTTT
CASNPGQGYTQHF
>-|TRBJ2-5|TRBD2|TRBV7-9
TGTGCCAGCAGCGGTAGACTAGCGGGGGCTCAAGAGACCCAGTACTTC
CASSGRLAGAQETQYF
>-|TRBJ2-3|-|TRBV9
TGTGCCAGCAGCGTAGACAGGGGCACAGATACGCAGTATTTT
CASSVDRGTDTQYF
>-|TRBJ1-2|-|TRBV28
TGTGCCAGCAGTCTTCTCTCCGTTTATGGCTACACCTTC
CASSLLSVYGYTF
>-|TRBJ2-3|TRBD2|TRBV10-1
TGCGCCACCCAAGCGGGAGCCGCCCCAGATACGCAGTATTTT
CATQAGAAPDTQYF
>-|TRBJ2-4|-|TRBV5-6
TGTGCCAGCAGCTTTGGGATAATCGGCAAAAACATTCAGTACTTC
CASSFGIIGKNIQYF
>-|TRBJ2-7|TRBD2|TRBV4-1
TGCGCCAGCAGCCAAACCCGACTAGCGGGAAACTACGAGCAGTACTTC
CASSQTRLAGNYEQYF
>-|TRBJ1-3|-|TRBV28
TGTGCCAGCGAGACCTTGGGGGGACAAATCTCTGGAAACACCATATATTTT
CASETLGGQISGNTIYF
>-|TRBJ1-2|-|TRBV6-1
TGTGCCAGCAGTGAAGTTCTGTGGCCGGCAACTAACTATGGCTACACCTTC
CASSEVLWPATNYGYTF
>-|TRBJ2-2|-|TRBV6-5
TGTGCCAGCAGAGGCGGGGCCTCCGGGGCCGGGGAGCTGTTTTTT
CASRGGASGAGELFF
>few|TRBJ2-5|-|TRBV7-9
TGTGCCAGCAGCTTAGGTCGCAACTCAGATTCCCAAGAGACCCAGTACTTC
CASSLGRNSDSQETQYF
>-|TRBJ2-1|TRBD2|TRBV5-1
TGCGCCAGCAAACCACTAGCGGGATCCTACAATGAGCAGTTCTTC
CASKPLAGSYNEQFF
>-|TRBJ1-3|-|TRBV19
TGTGCCAGTAGTATACCTACAGGGACCTCTGGAAACACCATATATTTT
CASSIPTGTSGNTIYF
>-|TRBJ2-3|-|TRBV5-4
TGTGCCAGCAGCGTGCGGGAAAACACAGATACGCAGTATTTT
CASSVRENTDTQYF
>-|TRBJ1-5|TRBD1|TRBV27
TGTGCCAGCAGTTTAGGGCAGGGGGGGATTTCGGATCAGCCCCAGCATTTT
CASSLGQGGISDQPQHF
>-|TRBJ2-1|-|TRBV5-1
TGCGCCAGCAGCTTGGTTCCAGGGTACAATGAGCAGTTCTTC
CASSLVPGYNEQFF
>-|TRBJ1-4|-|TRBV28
TGTGCCAGCAGTTCGGGTGAAAAACTGTTTTTT
CASSSGEKLFF
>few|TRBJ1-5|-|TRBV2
TGTGCCAGCAGTGATACAGGATATCATCAGCCCCAGCATTTT
CASSDTGYHQPQHF
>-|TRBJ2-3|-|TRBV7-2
TGTGCCAGCAGCCCAAACCGGGCGGGACCGACTTGGGATACGCAGTATTTT
CASSPNRAGPTWDTQYF
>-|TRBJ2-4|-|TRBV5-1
TGCGCCAGCAGCTGGAGGGACAGCTACCTCGGGAAGAATCAGTACTTC
CASSWRDSYLGKNQYF
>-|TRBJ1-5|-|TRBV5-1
TGCGCCAGCAGCTTGGACAGCCAGAGCAATCAGCCCCAGCATTTT
CASSLDSQSNQPQHF
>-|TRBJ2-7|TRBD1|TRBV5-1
TGCGCCAGCCGGGACAGGGACTACGAGCAGTACTTC
CASRDRDYEQYF
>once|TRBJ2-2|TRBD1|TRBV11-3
TGTGCCAGCAGCTTTTCGGGGACAGGAGCGAACACCGGGGAGCTGTTTTTT
CASSFSGTGANTGELFF
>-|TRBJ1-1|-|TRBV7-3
TGTGCCAGCAGCCCCCAGGGACAAGGAGGCACTGAAGCTTTCTTT
CASSPQGQGGTEAFF
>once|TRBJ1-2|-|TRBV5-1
TGCGCCAGCAGCTTGGATCCAGGAGCCCAGTTAAACTATGGCTACACCTTC
CASSLDPGAQLNYGYTF
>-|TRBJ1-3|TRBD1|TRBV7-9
TGTGCCAGCAGCTTAAGGACAGGGGGCCCCATGAGCTCTGGAAACACCATATATTTT
CASSLRTGGPMSSGNTIYF
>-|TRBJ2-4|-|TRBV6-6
TGTGCCAGCATACGGGACTTCCTAGCCAAAAACATTCAGTACTTC
CASIRDFLAKNIQYF
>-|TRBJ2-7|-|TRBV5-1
TGCGCCAGCAGCCACCAGGGGCCCGGCTTAGACGAGCAGTACTTC
CASSHQGPGLDEQYF
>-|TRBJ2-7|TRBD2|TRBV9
TGTGCCAGCAGCGAAAGACTAGCGGGCTCCGAGCAGTACTTC
CASSERLAGSEQYF
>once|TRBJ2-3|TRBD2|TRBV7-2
TGTGCCAGCAGCTTAGTGGGAGCGGGAGGCACAGATACGCAGTATTTT
CASSLVGAGGTDTQYF